This is a list of T cell receptor beta chains from one sample in a study of T cell responses to AZD1222 COVID-19 vaccine. Assay: immunoSEQ multiplex PCR; the TCRdb copy retains only in-frame clones and omits some. The table includes 65,000 to 80,000 clones, roughly nine tenths detected once. The sample consisted of peripheral blood, taken on day 0 of AZD1222 vaccination. The receptor set was obtained from an adult in good health. Both conserved end residues are part of each CDR3. D genes are given only for firm matches. Part of the rows lack a size; the others show once, few, many or a class for expanded clones.

CATTVTDKMNTEAFF | TGTGCCACCACCGTTACCGACAAGATGAACACTGAAGCTTTCTTT | TRBV10-3 | . | . | TRBJ1-1
CASSLLFTGNQPQHF | TGTGCCAGCAGCCTGTTATTCACAGGGAATCAGCCCCAGCATTTT | TRBV5-5 | . | . | TRBJ1-5
CASSLVGDTQYF | TGTGCCAGCAGTTTAGTGGGGGATACGCAGTATTTT | TRBV27 | once | . | TRBJ2-3
CASSLPGLGYGYTF | TGTGCCAGCAGCTTGCCAGGGTTGGGCTATGGCTACACCTTC | TRBV5-6 | . | . | TRBJ1-2
CAWKKAGNTIYF | TGTGCCTGGAAAAAGGCTGGAAACACCATATATTTT | TRBV30 | . | . | TRBJ1-3
CSVAAGQDYGYTF | TGCAGCGTTGCGGCAGGGCAGGACTATGGCTACACCTTC | TRBV29-1 | once | . | TRBJ1-2
CASSLRTSGSRSDEQFF | TGTGCCAGCAGCCTTCGGACTAGCGGGAGTAGGAGTGATGAGCAGTTCTTC | TRBV7-6 | . | TRBD2 | TRBJ2-1
CALRERNQPQHF | TGTGCCCTGCGGGAGCGCAATCAGCCCCAGCATTTT | TRBV30 | . | . | TRBJ1-5
CASSLSRGSEQFF | TGCGCCAGCAGCTTGAGCAGGGGGTCTGAGCAGTTCTTC | TRBV5-1 | . | TRBD1 | TRBJ2-1
CASSPSSYYGYTF | TGTGCCAGCAGTCCGAGTAGTTACTATGGCTACACCTTC | TRBV2 | . | . | TRBJ1-2
CASSLPDRTPYEQYF | TGTGCCAGCAGTTTACCGGACAGGACCCCCTACGAGCAGTACTTC | TRBV28 | . | TRBD1 | TRBJ2-7
CASSLDRGSNEKLFF | TGTGCCAGTAGTCTAGACAGGGGAAGTAATGAAAAACTGTTTTTT | TRBV19 | once | TRBD1 | TRBJ1-4
CASSTRGSRLNTEAFF | TGTGCCAGCAGCACCAGGGGATCCCGGCTGAACACTGAAGCTTTCTTT | TRBV28 | . | . | TRBJ1-1
CASTLLPGNQPQHF | TGCGCCAGCACCCTCCTTCCGGGCAATCAGCCCCAGCATTTT | TRBV5-1 | few | . | TRBJ1-5
CATSRGKDIYEQYF | TGTGCCACCAGCAGGGGGAAGGACATCTACGAGCAGTACTTC | TRBV15 | . | . | TRBJ2-7
CAWGSDQGNTIYF | TGTGCCTGGGGGTCGGACCAAGGAAACACCATATATTTT | TRBV30 | . | . | TRBJ1-3
CAPSSGPGNTIYF | TGTGCCCCATCGAGTGGGCCAGGAAACACCATATATTTT | TRBV6-5 | . | . | TRBJ1-3
CASTVSGGLTEAFF | TGTGCCAGCACCGTATCAGGAGGACTCACTGAAGCTTTCTTT | TRBV11-3 | . | . | TRBJ1-1
CASSRGQGTDEQYF | TGTGCCAGCAGCCGGGGACAGGGCACGGACGAGCAGTACTTC | TRBV6-1 | . | TRBD1 | TRBJ2-7
CASSGSWVSGNTIYF | TGTGCCAGCAGTGGATCGTGGGTGTCTGGAAACACCATATATTTT | TRBV2 | few | . | TRBJ1-3
CASSQPGGYEQYF | TGTGCCAGCAGCCAACCGGGGGGCTACGAGCAGTACTTC | TRBV3-1/TRBV3-2 | few | TRBD2 | TRBJ2-7
CASSLAGGGDTQYF | TGCGCCAGCAGCTTGGCGGGAGGAGGAGATACGCAGTATTTT | TRBV5-1 | . | TRBD2 | TRBJ2-3
CASRRGQGVRAFF | TGTGCCAGCAGACGAGGACAGGGGGTTCGAGCTTTCTTT | TRBV3-1/TRBV3-2 | . | TRBD1 | TRBJ1-1
CASSKVENSSGNTIYF | TGTGCCAGCAGCAAAGTTGAGAATAGCTCTGGAAACACCATATATTTT | TRBV21-1 | . | . | TRBJ1-3
CATSRDWQRETQYF | TGTGCCACCAGCAGAGATTGGCAGCGGGAGACCCAGTACTTC | TRBV15 | . | . | TRBJ2-5
CASSLRGGLSGNTIYF | TGTGCCAGCAGCTTAAGGGGCGGCCTCTCTGGAAACACCATATATTTT | TRBV13 | . | . | TRBJ1-3
CSVQDVGNQPQHF | TGCAGCGTTCAGGATGTGGGCAATCAGCCCCAGCATTTT | TRBV29-1 | . | . | TRBJ1-5
CASSSGGAWDYGYTF | TGTGCCAGCAGCTCCGGGGGGGCCTGGGACTATGGCTACACCTTC | TRBV9 | few | . | TRBJ1-2
CASTMSAGGQTQYF | TGTGCCAGCACCATGTCGGCGGGGGGGCAGACCCAGTACTTC | TRBV11-2 | . | TRBD2 | TRBJ2-5
CASSARTQGYSGNTIYF | TGTGCCAGCAGTGCCCGCACACAGGGTTACTCTGGAAACACCATATATTTT | TRBV2 | . | . | TRBJ1-3
CASSYVYEQYF | TGTGCCAGCAGTTACGTTTACGAGCAGTACTTC | TRBV6-2/TRBV6-3 | . | . | TRBJ2-7
CAWSRSWISGNTIYF | TGTGCCTGGAGCCGCAGCTGGATCTCTGGAAACACCATATATTTT | TRBV30 | . | . | TRBJ1-3
CASSLNSRGNSPLHF | TGCGCCAGCAGCTTGAATAGCAGGGGCAATTCACCCCTCCACTTT | TRBV5-1 | . | . | TRBJ1-6
CASSLAPGSAEAFF | TGCGCCAGCAGCTTGGCCCCAGGGTCTGCTGAAGCTTTCTTT | TRBV5-1 | . | . | TRBJ1-1